This T cell receptor (beta chain) was identified in a study of T cell changes during pregnancy in multiple sclerosis. V shed 8 bases, J shed 5 bases, and the junction held 4 bases outside the gene matches. The CDR3 is 13 residues long. CDR1 LNHDA and CDR2 SQIVND come from the germline V gene (reference sequence). Data came from immunoSEQ multiplex PCR; TCRdb stores just in-frame clones and leaves some out. The table includes 100,000 or so clones, about 91% detected once. Here the sequenced sample was peripheral blood, taken in the second trimester of pregnancy. V and J are TRBV19 and TRBJ2-3; 10 bases are a match to TRBD2. The sequence derives from a female donor with multiple sclerosis, enrolled in a pregnancy study. CDR3 protein: CASSAGGLDTQYF. As DNA, the CDR3 is TGTGCCAGTTCAGCGGGAGGGTTAGATACGCAGTATTTT.